Listed below are T cell receptor beta chains from one sample, sequenced in a study of PD-L1 blockade in urothelial cancer. The table came from immunoSEQ multiplex PCR; TCRdb's copy has only in-frame clones and leaves some out. This table holds tens of thousands of clones, 88% found once. The sample was PBMCs, taken around atezolizumab (anti-PD-L1) treatment. The origin of the receptors is a man aged 50 or older with urothelial cancer. Both conserved end residues are part of each CDR3. D genes are given only for firm matches. Size is omitted from some rows. Given values are once, few, many or a class for expanded clones.

.	TRBV7-3	TRBD2	TRBJ2-2	18	TGTGCCAGCAGCTTAGTCGGGAGCGGGGGGGCCGCCACCGGGGAGCTGTTTTTT	CASSLVGSGGAATGELFF
.	TRBV4-2	TRBD1	TRBJ2-7	13	TGTGCCAGCAGCCAGGCGACAGGGGACGAGCAGTACTTC	CASSQATGDEQYF
.	TRBV6-5	.	TRBJ2-7	14	TGTGCCAGCAGTCCCCGAGCGGCTCCCTGGGAGCAGTACTTC	CASSPRAAPWEQYF
.	TRBV23-1	TRBD2	TRBJ2-5	16	TGCGCCAGCAGTCAATCGAGCGGGGGGGGCTGGGAGACCCAGTACTTC	CASSQSSGGGWETQYF
.	TRBV5-1	TRBD2	TRBJ2-3	16	TGCGCCAGCAGCCCCCATAGCGGGGGGGCGACAGATACGCAGTATTTT	CASSPHSGGATDTQYF
.	TRBV7-9	TRBD1	TRBJ1-4	19	TGTGCCAGCAGCTTAAACGGACAGGGGGCAAGGACGCTGTACGAAAAACTGTTTTTT	CASSLNGQGARTLYEKLFF
.	TRBV4-1	TRBD1	TRBJ2-2	14	TGCGCCAGCAGCCAGAGACAGGGACCCGGGGAGCTGTTTTTT	CASSQRQGPGELFF
.	TRBV5-1	TRBD1	TRBJ1-2	15	TGCGCCAGCAGCTTTGGCTCCGGGACAGATTATGGCTACACCTTC	CASSFGSGTDYGYTF
.	TRBV2	TRBD1	TRBJ1-2	15	TGTGCCAGCAGTGACCGGACAGGGGGCTTCTATGGCTACACCTTC	CASSDRTGGFYGYTF
.	TRBV11-2	TRBD1	TRBJ2-2	17	TGTGCCAGCAGCTTAGGACAGGGGGCGCAATCCACCGGGGAGCTGTTTTTT	CASSLGQGAQSTGELFF
.	TRBV28	.	TRBJ2-6	15	TGTGCCAGCAGTTTTTCGGGAGCTGGGGCCAACGTCCTGACTTTC	CASSFSGAGANVLTF
.	TRBV19	.	TRBJ1-2	16	TGTGCCAGTAGTATAGATATACAGCCCCTCCTTTATGGCTACACCTTC	CASSIDIQPLLYGYTF
.	TRBV11-2	TRBD2	TRBJ2-2	18	TGTGCCAGCAGCTTCTTTACTAGCGGGAGTTTTTACACCGGGGAGCTGTTTTTT	CASSFFTSGSFYTGELFF
.	TRBV18	.	TRBJ2-7	12	TGTGCCAGCTCAATAGACACCTACGAGCAGTACTTC	CASSIDTYEQYF
once	TRBV5-4	.	TRBJ2-5	15	TGTGCCAGCAGCTTTGCCAGGGGTATCCAAGAGACCCAGTACTTC	CASSFARGIQETQYF
once	TRBV5-8	.	TRBJ1-4	16	TGTGCCAGCAGCTTAGGACAGCCATCAACTAATGAAAAACTGTTTTTT	CASSLGQPSTNEKLFF
.	TRBV6-1	TRBD1	TRBJ1-5	16	TGTGCCAGCAGTGAAGAGGGGACAGGCACAAATCAGCCCCAGCATTTT	CASSEEGTGTNQPQHF
.	TRBV28	TRBD2	TRBJ2-3	20	TGTGCCAGCAGTGATCCCGGGACTAGCGGAGCCCCATCCTTCACAGATACGCAGTATTTT	CASSDPGTSGAPSFTDTQYF
.	TRBV5-1	.	TRBJ2-2	14	TGCGCCAGCAGCCCCTGGACTGACACCGGGGAGCTGTTTTTT	CASSPWTDTGELFF
.	TRBV13	.	TRBJ2-7	14	TGTGCCAGCAGCTACGGCGGTCTCGCCCGTGAGCAGTACTTC	CASSYGGLAREQYF
once	TRBV29-1	.	TRBJ2-3	11	TGCAGCGTGTCCTCCACAGATACGCAGTATTTT	CSVSSTDTQYF
.	TRBV27	.	TRBJ1-2	18	TGTGCCAGCAGTCTCGCGACCGGACAGCCAAAAAGGGACTATGGCTACACCTTC	CASSLATGQPKRDYGYTF
.	TRBV19	TRBD1	TRBJ2-4	14	TGTGCCAGTAGGCCTACAGGGGGCGTGGACATTCAGTACTTC	CASRPTGGVDIQYF
few	TRBV6-1	TRBD1	TRBJ1-6	15	TGTGCCAGCATACCTTCGCGACAGGGCGATTCACCCCTCCACTTT	CASIPSRQGDSPLHF
.	TRBV6-4	.	TRBJ2-1	14	TGTGCCAGCAGTGACTCTTTCCAAGGGGATGAGCAGTTCTTC	CASSDSFQGDEQFF
.	TRBV5-4	TRBD1	TRBJ2-7	14	TGTGCCAGCGCCGCCGGGACAGGTGGATACGAGCAGTACTTC	CASAAGTGGYEQYF
.	TRBV7-3	.	TRBJ2-5	16	TGTGCCAGCAGCCCCCAGGGGTCGGGACGCGGGGAGACCCAGTACTTC	CASSPQGSGRGETQYF
.	TRBV19	TRBD1	TRBJ1-5	16	TGTGCCAGTAGTCTTACCGGGACAGGGGGTCTTCAGCCCCAGCATTTT	CASSLTGTGGLQPQHF
.	TRBV10-3	TRBD1	TRBJ1-1	16	TGTGCCATCAGGCCCGGGACAGGGGCTTTGAACACTGAAGCTTTCTTT	CAIRPGTGALNTEAFF
.	TRBV7-7	.	TRBJ2-5	11	TGTGCTAGCAGCTCGGGAGAGACCCAGTACTTC	CASSSGETQYF
.	TRBV10-3	TRBD1	TRBJ2-6	18	TGTGCCATATCAACAGGGACAGGGGGGTTGGGTGGGGCCAACGTCCTGACTTTC	CAISTGTGGLGGANVLTF
.	TRBV18	TRBD1	TRBJ2-7	18	TGTGCCAGCTCACCACTGTCTCGGGGGACAGGGGTCTCCTACGGGCAGTACTTC	CASSPLSRGTGVSYGQYF
.	TRBV30	.	TRBJ2-5	13	TGTGCCTGGAGTTCTACCTTCCAAGAGACCCAGTACTTC	CAWSSTFQETQYF
.	TRBV5-5	.	TRBJ1-1	15	TGTGCCAGCAGCTTGGATCCCAGGTCGGACACTGAAGCTTTCTTT	CASSLDPRSDTEAFF
.	TRBV4-2	TRBD2	TRBJ2-3	15	TGTGCCAGCAGCCAAGAGCGGGGGGGAGTAGATACGCAGTATTTT	CASSQERGGVDTQYF
once	TRBV7-8	TRBD1	TRBJ1-2	15	TGTGCCAGCAGCTCACGACGGGACAGCCTCGGGGGCTACACCTTC	CASSSRRDSLGGYTF
.	TRBV5-1	TRBD2	TRBJ2-1	18	TGCGCCAGCAGCCGCGAAATTATGACTAGCGGGAGGGCTGGTGAGCAGTTCTTC	CASSREIMTSGRAGEQFF
.	TRBV7-2	TRBD1	TRBJ2-5	13	TGTGCCAGCAGTTCGGACAGGGCTGAGACCCAGTACTTC	CASSSDRAETQYF
.	TRBV28	TRBD1	TRBJ2-1	13	TGTGCCAGCAGTTTGGGACCCGACAGGGGAAAGTTCTTC	CASSLGPDRGKFF
.	TRBV9	.	TRBJ1-4	16	TGTGCCAGCAGCGCCCCCCAAATACAGACTAATGAAAAACTGTTTTTT	CASSAPQIQTNEKLFF
.	TRBV14	.	TRBJ1-1	14	TGTGCCAGCAGCCAAATCGGGGTACGGGCTGAAGCTTTCTTT	CASSQIGVRAEAFF
.	TRBV4-3	TRBD2	TRBJ2-5	15	TGCGCCAGCAGCCCTAGAGGGACTAGCGCCGAGACCCAGTACTTC	CASSPRGTSAETQYF
.	TRBV7-9	.	TRBJ2-7	13	TGTGCCAGCAGCCTCCAGCTAGGTCACGAGCAGTACTTC	CASSLQLGHEQYF
.	TRBV4-1	.	TRBJ2-1	16	TGCGCCAGCAGCCAAGATCAATTAGGAGGGGACAATGAGCAGTTCTTC	CASSQDQLGGDNEQFF
.	TRBV11-2	TRBD2	TRBJ2-1	16	TGTGCCAGCAGCGGGTCAGTGGGACTACCCTACAATGAGCAGTTCTTC	CASSGSVGLPYNEQFF
.	TRBV5-1	.	TRBJ2-2	15	TGCGCCAGCAGCTTGGATCAGGTGAACACCGGGGAGCTGTTTTTT	CASSLDQVNTGELFF
.	TRBV9	TRBD1	TRBJ2-7	13	TGTGCCAGTTCTCGACAGGGGCCTTACGAGCAGTACTTC	CASSRQGPYEQYF
.	TRBV27	.	TRBJ1-6	14	TGTGCCAGCAGTTACAGTAGTCATAATTCACCCCTCCACTTT	CASSYSSHNSPLHF
.	TRBV7-9	.	TRBJ2-3	17	TGTGCCAGCAGCTTTAAATCAAGTCGGGGGGCTGCAGATACGCAGTATTTT	CASSFKSSRGAADTQYF
.	TRBV28	.	TRBJ2-7	14	TGTGCCAGCAGAAGGACAGTAGTACCCTACGAGCAGTACTTC	CASRRTVVPYEQYF